A single T cell receptor beta chain is shown here with its context. Its antigen is not known. PCR amplification relied on 60 Vbeta primers (plus 13 Jbeta primers). The method was immunoSEQ multiplex PCR; TCRdb's version includes in-frame clones alone and lacks a portion of them. The repertoire holds under 130,000 clones, with 60% to 80% as singletons. The data belong to a study of cytomegalovirus exposure and HLA in healthy donors. The wider study: T cells numbering around 170 million yielded fewer than 140 million unique TCR beta sequences in an earlier analysis.

General study points: The investigators catalogued some 150 TCR beta chains as cytomegalovirus-associated.

Germline V gene data show CDR1 as GTSNPN and CDR2 as SVGIG (reference sequence). This CDR3 spans 18 amino acids. V lost 0 bases and J 2 bases, leaving 20 bases between the germline ends. V and J are TRBV30 and TRBJ2-1, with D tentatively TRBD2 (6 bases). Sequencing was carried out using PBMCs. The source of this sequence is a man aged 45-65 years in good health and CMV-seropositive. This chain's CDR3 is CAWSVLVDGRPPYNEQFF. In DNA form, the CDR3 reads TGTGCCTGGAGTGTACTAGTTGACGGGAGACCCCCCTACAATGAGCAGTTCTTC.